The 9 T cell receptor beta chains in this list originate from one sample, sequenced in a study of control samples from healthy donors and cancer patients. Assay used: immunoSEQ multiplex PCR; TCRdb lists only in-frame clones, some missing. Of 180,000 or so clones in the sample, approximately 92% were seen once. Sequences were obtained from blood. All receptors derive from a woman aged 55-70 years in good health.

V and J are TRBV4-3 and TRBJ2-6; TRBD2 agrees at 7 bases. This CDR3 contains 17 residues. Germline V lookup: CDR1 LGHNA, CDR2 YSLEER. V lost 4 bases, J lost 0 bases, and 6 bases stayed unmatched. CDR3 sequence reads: CASSPRLASSGANVLTF. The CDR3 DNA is TGCGCCAGCAGCCCCAGACTAGCCAGCTCTGGGGCCAACGTCCTGACTTTC.

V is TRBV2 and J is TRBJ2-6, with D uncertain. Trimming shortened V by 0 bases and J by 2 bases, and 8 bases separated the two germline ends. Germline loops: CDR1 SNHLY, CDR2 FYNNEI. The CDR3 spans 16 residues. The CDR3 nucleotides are TGTGCCAGCAGTGAAGCTTCTAGGGCTGGGGCCAACGTCCTGACTTTC. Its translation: CASSEASRAGANVLTF.

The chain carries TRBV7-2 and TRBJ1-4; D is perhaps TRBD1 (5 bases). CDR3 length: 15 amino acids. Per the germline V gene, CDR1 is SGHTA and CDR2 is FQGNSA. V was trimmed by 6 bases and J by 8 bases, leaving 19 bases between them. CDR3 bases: TGTGCCAGCAGTCCCCGGGGGACGACCGGCGAAAAACTGTTTTTT. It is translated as CASSPRGTTGEKLFF.

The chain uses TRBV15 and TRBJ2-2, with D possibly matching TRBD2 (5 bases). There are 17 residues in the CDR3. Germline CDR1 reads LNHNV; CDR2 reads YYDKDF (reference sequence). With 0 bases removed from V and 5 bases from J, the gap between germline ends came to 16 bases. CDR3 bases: TGTGCCACCAGCAGAGATTTCGGGAATAGGGTGACCGGGGAGCTGTTTTTT. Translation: CATSRDFGNRVTGELFF. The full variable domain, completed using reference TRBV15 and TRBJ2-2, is DAMVIQNPRYQVTQFGKPVTLSCSQTLNHNVMYWYQQKSSQAPKLLFHYYDKDFNNEADTPDNFQSRRPNTSFCFLDIRSPGLGDTAMYLCATSRDFGNRVTGELFFGEGSRLTVL.

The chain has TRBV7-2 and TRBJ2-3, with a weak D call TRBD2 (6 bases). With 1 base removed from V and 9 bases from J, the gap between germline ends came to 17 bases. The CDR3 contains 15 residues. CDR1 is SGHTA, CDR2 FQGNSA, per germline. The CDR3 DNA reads TGTGCCAGCAGCTTAGGTAATCAGGGAGGCCTCACGCAGTATTTT. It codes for CASSLGNQGGLTQYF.

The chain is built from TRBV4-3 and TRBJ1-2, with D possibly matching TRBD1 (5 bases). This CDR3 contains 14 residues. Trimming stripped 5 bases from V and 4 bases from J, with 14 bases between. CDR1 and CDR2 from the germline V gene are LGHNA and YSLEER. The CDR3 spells CASSEYRTGYGYTF. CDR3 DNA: TGCGCCAGCAGCGAGTATAGAACAGGCTATGGCTACACCTTC.

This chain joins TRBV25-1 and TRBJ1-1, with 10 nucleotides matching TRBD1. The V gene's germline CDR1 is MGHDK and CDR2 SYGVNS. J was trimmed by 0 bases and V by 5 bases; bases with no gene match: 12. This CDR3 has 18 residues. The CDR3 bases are TGTGCCAGCAGTCCCGTCGTCGGGACAGGGGACATGAACACTGAAGCTTTCTTT. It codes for CASSPVVGTGDMNTEAFF.

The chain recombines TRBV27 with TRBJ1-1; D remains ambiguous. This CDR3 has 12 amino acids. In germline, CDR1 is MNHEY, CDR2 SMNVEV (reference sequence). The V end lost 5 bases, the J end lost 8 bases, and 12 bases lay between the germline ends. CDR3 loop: CASSRPSEEAFF. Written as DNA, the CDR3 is TGTGCCAGCAGTCGGCCGAGTGAAGAAGCTTTCTTT.

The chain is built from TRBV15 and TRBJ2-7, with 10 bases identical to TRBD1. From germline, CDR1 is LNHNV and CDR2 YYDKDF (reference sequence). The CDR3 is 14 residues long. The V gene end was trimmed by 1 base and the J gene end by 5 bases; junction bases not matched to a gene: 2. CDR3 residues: CATSRGGTGDEQYF. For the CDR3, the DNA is TGTGCCACCAGCAGAGGAGGGACAGGGGACGAGCAGTACTTC.